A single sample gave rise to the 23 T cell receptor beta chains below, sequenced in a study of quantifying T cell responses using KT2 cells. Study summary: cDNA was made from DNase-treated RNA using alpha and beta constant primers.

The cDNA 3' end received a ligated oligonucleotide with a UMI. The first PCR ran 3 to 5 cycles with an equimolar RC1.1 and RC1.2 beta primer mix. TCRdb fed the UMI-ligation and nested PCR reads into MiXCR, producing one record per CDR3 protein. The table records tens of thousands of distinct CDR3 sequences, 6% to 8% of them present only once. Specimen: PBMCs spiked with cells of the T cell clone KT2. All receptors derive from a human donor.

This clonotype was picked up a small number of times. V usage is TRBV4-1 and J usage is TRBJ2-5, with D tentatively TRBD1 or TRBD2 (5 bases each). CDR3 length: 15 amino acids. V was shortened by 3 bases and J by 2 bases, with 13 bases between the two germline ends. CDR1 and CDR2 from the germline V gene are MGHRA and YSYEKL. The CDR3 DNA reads TGCGCCAGCAGCCAGCCGGGACCCCGACAAGAGACCCAGTACTTC. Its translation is CASSQPGPRQETQYF.

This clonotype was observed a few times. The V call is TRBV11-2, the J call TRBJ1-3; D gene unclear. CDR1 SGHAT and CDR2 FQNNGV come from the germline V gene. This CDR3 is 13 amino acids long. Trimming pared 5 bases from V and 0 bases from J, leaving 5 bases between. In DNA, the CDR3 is TGTGCCAGCAGCACCAACTCTGGAAACACCATATATTTT. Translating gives CASSTNSGNTIYF.

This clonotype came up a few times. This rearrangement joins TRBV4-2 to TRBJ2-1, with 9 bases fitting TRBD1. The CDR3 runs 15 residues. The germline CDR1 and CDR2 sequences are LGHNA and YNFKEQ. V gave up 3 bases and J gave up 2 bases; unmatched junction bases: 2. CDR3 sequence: CASSQGQGAYNEQFF. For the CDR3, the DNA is TGTGCCAGCAGCCAGGGACAGGGAGCCTACAATGAGCAGTTCTTC.

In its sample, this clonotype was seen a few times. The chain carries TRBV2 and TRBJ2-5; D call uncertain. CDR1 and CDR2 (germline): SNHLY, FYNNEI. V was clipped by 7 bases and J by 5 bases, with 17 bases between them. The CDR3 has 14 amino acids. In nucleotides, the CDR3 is TGTGCCAGCAAACCGACCCAACTATTGGAGACCCAGTACTTC. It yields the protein CASKPTQLLETQYF.

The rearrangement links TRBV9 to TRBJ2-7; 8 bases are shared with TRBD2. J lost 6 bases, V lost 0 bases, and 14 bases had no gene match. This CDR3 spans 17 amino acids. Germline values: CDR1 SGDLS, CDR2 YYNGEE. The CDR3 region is CASSVVGNRTSHPEQYF. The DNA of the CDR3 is TGTGCCAGCAGCGTAGTAGGCAATAGGACTAGCCATCCCGAGCAGTACTTC.

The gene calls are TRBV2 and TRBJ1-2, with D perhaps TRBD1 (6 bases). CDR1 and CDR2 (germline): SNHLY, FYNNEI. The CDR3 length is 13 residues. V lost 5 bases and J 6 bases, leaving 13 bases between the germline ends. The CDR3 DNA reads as TGTGCCAGCAGTCTCGGACAGACAAATGGCTACACCTTC. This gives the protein CASSLGQTNGYTF.

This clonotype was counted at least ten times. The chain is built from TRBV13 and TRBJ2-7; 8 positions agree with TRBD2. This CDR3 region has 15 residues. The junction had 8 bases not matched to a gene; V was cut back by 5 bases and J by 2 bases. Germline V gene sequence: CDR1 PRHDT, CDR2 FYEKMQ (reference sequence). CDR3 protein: CASSISGTSTYEQYF. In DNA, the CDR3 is TGTGCCAGCAGCATCTCCGGGACTAGTACCTACGAGCAGTACTTC.

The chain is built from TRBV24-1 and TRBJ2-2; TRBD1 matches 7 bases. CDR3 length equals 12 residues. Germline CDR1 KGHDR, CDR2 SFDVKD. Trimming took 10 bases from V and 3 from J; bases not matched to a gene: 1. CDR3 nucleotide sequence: TGTGCCACTACAGGGGACACCGGGGAGCTGTTTTTT. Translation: CATTGDTGELFF.

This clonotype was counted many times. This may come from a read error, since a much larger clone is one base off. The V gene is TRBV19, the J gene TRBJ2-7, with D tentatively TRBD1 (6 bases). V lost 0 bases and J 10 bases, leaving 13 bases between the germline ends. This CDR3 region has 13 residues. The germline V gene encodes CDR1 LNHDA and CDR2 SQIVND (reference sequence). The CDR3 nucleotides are TGTGCCAGTAGTATAGATTGCCAGGACAGACAGTACTTC. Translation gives CASSIDCQDRQYF.

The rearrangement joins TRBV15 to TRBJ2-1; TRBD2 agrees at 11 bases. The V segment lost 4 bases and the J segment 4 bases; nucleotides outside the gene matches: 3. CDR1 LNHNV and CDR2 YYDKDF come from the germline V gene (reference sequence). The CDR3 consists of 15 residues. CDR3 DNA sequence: TGTGCCACCAGCATAGCGGGGGGGTCATACAATGAGCAGTTCTTC. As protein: CATSIAGGSYNEQFF.

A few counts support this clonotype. Here the CDR3 reads CASRGIGSYEQYF. The DNA of the CDR3 is TGTGCCAGCAGAGGCATTGGCTCCTACGAGCAGTACTTC. The J gene is TRBJ2-7, the V gene TRBV2; D is unclear. The V end lost 6 bases, the J end lost 0 bases, and 9 bases lay between the germline ends. There are 13 residues in the CDR3. Germline V CDR1 and CDR2: SNHLY, FYNNEI.

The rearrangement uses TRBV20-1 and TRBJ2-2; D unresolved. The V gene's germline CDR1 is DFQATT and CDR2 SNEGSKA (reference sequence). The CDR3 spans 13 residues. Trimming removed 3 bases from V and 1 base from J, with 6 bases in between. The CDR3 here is CSARKRNTGELFF. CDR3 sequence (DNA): TGCAGTGCTAGGAAAAGGAACACCGGGGAGCTGTTTTTT.

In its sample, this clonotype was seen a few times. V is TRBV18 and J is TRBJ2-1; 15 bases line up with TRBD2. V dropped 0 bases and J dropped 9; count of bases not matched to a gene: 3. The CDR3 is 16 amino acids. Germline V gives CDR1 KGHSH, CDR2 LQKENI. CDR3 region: CASSPPGLAGGIEQFF. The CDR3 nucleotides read TGTGCCAGCTCACCACCGGGACTAGCGGGAGGTATTGAGCAGTTCTTC. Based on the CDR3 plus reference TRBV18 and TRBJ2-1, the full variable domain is NAGVMQNPRHLVRRRGQEARLRCSPMKGHSHVYWYRQLPEEGLKFMVYLQKENIIDESGMPKERFSAEFPKEGPSILRIQQVVRGDSAAYFCASSPPGLAGGIEQFFGPGTRLTVL.

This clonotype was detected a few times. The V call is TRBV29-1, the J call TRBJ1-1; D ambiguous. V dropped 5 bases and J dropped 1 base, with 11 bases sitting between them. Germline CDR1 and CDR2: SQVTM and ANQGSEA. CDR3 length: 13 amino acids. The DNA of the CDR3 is TGCAGCGTTCTAAGAATGGGGAACACTGAAGCTTTCTTT. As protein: CSVLRMGNTEAFF.

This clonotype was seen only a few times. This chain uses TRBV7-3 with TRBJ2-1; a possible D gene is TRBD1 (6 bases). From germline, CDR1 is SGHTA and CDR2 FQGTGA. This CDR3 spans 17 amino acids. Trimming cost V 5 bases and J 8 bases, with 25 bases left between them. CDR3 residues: CASSPGVGVPRGDEQFF. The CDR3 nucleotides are TGTGCCAGCAGCCCAGGGGTGGGGGTTCCCCGGGGTGATGAGCAGTTCTTC.

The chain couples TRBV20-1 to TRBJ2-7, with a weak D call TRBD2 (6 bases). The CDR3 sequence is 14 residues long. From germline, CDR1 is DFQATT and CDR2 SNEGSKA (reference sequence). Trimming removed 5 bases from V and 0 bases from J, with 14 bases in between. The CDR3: CSAAGTASSYEQYF. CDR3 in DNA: TGCAGTGCTGCCGGGACTGCAAGCTCCTACGAGCAGTACTTC.

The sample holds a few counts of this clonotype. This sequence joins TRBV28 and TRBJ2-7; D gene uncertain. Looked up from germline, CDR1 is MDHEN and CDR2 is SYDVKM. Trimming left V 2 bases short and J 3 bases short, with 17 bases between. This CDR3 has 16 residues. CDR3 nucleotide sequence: TGTGCCAGCAGTTTACCCTCTAGGGTGATCGTCTACGAGCAGTACTTC. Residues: CASSLPSRVIVYEQYF.

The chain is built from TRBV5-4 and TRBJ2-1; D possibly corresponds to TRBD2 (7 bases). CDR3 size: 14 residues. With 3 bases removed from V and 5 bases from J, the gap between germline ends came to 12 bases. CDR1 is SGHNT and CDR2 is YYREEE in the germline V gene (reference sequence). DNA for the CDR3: TGTGCCAGCAGCTGGGGGGGGGGCCACAATGAGCAGTTCTTC. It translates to CASSWGGGHNEQFF.

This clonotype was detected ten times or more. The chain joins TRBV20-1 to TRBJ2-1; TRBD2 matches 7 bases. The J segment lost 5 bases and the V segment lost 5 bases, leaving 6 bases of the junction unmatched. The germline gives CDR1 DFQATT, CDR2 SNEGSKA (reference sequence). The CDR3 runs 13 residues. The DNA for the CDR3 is TGCAGTGCTGGAAGCGGGGTTCACAATGAGCAGTTCTTC. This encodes CSAGSGVHNEQFF.

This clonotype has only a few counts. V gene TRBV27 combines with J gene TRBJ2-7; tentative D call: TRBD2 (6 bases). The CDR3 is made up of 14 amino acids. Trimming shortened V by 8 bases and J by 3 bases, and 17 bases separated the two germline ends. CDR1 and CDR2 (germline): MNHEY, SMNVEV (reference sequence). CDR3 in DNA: TGTGCCAGCGGTAAGGGACTTTCAATCTACGAGCAGTACTTC. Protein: CASGKGLSIYEQYF.

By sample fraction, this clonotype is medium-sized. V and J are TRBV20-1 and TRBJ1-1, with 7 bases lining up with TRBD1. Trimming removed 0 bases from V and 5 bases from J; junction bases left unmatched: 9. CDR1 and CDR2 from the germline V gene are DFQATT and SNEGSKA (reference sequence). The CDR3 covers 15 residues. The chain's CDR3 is CSARDAWTGGTEAFF. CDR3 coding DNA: TGCAGTGCTAGAGACGCGTGGACAGGTGGGACTGAAGCTTTCTTT.

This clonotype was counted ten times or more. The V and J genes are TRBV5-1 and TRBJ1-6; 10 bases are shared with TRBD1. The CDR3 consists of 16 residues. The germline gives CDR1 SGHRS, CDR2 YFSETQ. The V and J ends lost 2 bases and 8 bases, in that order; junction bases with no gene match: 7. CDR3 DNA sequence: TGCGCCAGCAGCTTTTCGGGACAGGGGTTTCATTCACCCCTCCACTTT. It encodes CASSFSGQGFHSPLHF.

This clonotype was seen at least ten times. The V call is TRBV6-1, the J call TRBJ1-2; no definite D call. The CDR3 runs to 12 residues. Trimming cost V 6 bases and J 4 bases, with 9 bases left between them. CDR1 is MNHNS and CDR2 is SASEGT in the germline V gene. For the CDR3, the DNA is TGTGCCAGCAGGGCAGACGGCTATGGCTACACCTTC. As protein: CASRADGYGYTF.